Following are 4 T cell receptor beta chains from one sample sequenced in a study of T cells in Graves' hyperthyroidism and ophthalmopathy. Amplification of TCR beta CDR3 regions used RNA as the template. The HTBI primer set drove a first-round RT-PCR of the TCR CDR3. TCRdb re-called the multiplex PCR reads through MiXCR, storing one row per CDR3 protein. The data contain under 450,000 distinct CDR3 sequences, about a sixth of them singletons. Material for sequencing was blood. These receptors came from a woman aged 25 to 39 with Graves' hyperthyroidism that later progressed to Graves' ophthalmopathy.

Notes on this clonotype: A read error may explain this, as a much larger clone is one base away. V and J are TRBV28 and TRBJ1-6; no clear D gene. CDR3 length equals 13 residues. Per germline, CDR1 MDHEN and CDR2 SYDVKM. CDR3: CTSSLGVWSPLHF. In DNA, the CDR3 is TGTACCAGCAGTTTAGGAGTTTGGTCACCCCTCCACTTT.

This chain connects TRBV30 to TRBJ2-7, with a weak D call TRBD2 (6 bases). Trimming left V 0 bases short and J 4 bases short, with 10 bases between. Germline V gene lookup returns CDR1 GTSNPN and CDR2 SVGIG (reference sequence). The CDR3 runs to 13 residues. CDR3 region: CAWSVPGDYEQYF. For the CDR3, the DNA is TGTGCCTGGAGTGTACCGGGGGATTACGAGCAGTACTTC.

In this sample, this clonotype turned up many times. This sequence joins TRBV2 and TRBJ2-2; D not certain. Germline-derived CDR1 and CDR2 are SNHLY and FYNNEI. CDR3 length equals 14 residues. V lost 2 bases and J lost 1, with 5 bases in between. The CDR3 spells CASSERKNTGELFF. DNA of the CDR3: TGTGCCAGCAGTGAAAGAAAGAACACCGGGGAGCTGTTTTTT.

This clonotype appeared many times. The chain joins TRBV10-3 to TRBJ2-7, with 7 positions matching TRBD2. Germline CDR1 and CDR2: ENHRY and SYGVKD. The trim removed 7 bases at V and 5 bases at J, leaving 8 bases unmatched. The CDR3 has 13 amino acids. The CDR3 reads CAITGEGSNEQYF. The CDR3 nucleotides are TGTGCCATCACGGGGGAGGGTAGCAACGAGCAGTACTTC.